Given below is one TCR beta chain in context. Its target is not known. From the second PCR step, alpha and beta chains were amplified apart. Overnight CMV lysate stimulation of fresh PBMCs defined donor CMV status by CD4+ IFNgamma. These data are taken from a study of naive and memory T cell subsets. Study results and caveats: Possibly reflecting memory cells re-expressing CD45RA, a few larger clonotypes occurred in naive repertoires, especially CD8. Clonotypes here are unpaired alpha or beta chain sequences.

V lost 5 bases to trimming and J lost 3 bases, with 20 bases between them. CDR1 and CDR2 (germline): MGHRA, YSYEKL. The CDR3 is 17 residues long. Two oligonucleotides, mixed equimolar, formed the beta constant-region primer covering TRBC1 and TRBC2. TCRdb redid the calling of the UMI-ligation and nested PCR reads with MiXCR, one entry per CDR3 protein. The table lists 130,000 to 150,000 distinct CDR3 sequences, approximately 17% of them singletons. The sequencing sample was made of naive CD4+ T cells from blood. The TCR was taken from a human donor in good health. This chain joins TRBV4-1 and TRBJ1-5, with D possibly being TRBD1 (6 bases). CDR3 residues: CASSETIVGQNNQPQHF. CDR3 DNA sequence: TGCGCCAGCAGCGAAACGATAGTTGGACAGAACAATCAGCCCCAGCATTTT.